What follows are 24 T cell receptor beta chains derived from one specimen sequenced in a study of blood T cell repertoires in COVID-19. Assay used: immunoSEQ multiplex PCR; TCRdb lists only in-frame clones, some missing. The sample yields about 200,000 clones, roughly nine tenths seen once. The sequenced sample was peripheral blood. These receptors were collected from a woman in her fifties or sixties with acute or convalescent COVID-19.

The V call is TRBV6-5, the J call TRBJ2-2, with 7 bases matching TRBD1. This CDR3 is built from 13 residues. The germline gives CDR1 MNHEY, CDR2 SVGAGI. V was clipped by 10 bases and J by 5 bases; unmatched bases: 7. CDR3 amino acids: CATSVTGTGELFF. Here the CDR3 DNA reads TGTGCCACGTCGGTGACAGGGACCGGGGAGCTGTTTTTT.

The table lists this clone with a few counts. The J gene is TRBJ2-1, the V gene TRBV20-1; TRBD1 aligns across 7 bases. The V segment lost 3 bases and the J segment 5 bases; nucleotides outside the gene matches: 10. The CDR3 runs to 15 residues. The V gene's germline CDR1 is DFQATT and CDR2 SNEGSKA (reference sequence). The CDR3 is CSASRGTDLNNEQFF. The CDR3, as DNA: TGCAGTGCTAGTCGTGGGACAGATCTGAACAATGAGCAGTTCTTC.

This chain uses TRBV5-1 with TRBJ2-1; 8 bases match TRBD2. V was pared by 4 bases and J by 7 bases, with 13 bases of the junction left unmatched. CDR3 size: 16 residues. Germline CDR1 and CDR2: SGHRS and YFSETQ. In nucleotides, the CDR3 is TGCGCCAGCAGCCCCCGAGGGGCGGGAGGTAGTAATGAGCAGTTCTTC. It encodes CASSPRGAGGSNEQFF.

The rearrangement links TRBV7-2 to TRBJ1-3; the D is unclear. Deletions cut 6 bases from V and 0 bases from J, with 9 bases between. CDR1 and CDR2 from the germline V gene are SGHTA and FQGNSA. The CDR3 has 14 amino acids. In DNA, the CDR3 is TGTGCCAGCAGTCCCGGGTCCTCTGGAAACACCATATATTTT. It codes for CASSPGSSGNTIYF.

This sequence joins TRBV29-1 and TRBJ2-7; TRBD1 agrees at 8 bases. Losses at the gene ends were 5 bases for V and 9 bases for J; bases not matched to a gene: 12. CDR3 length: 13 amino acids. Germline loops: CDR1 SQVTM, CDR2 ANQGSEA. The CDR3, as DNA: TGCAGCGTTAAGGACAGGGTGGGGGACGGGCAGTACTTC. Translation gives CSVKDRVGDGQYF.

This chain links TRBV25-1 with TRBJ2-7, with TRBD2 matching over 7 bases. The CDR3 has 15 amino acids. The V gene's germline CDR1 is MGHDK and CDR2 SYGVNS. Trimming cost V 1 base and J 4 bases; bases outside gene matches: 7. The CDR3 spells CASSEWVGGPYEQYF. The DNA of the CDR3 is TGTGCCAGCAGTGAATGGGTGGGAGGGCCGTACGAGCAGTACTTC.

The V call is TRBV6-2 or TRBV6-3, the J call TRBJ2-1; the D gene is possibly TRBD1 (6 bases). The V gene lost 5 bases and the J gene lost 0 bases, with 11 bases spanning the gap. This CDR3 contains 15 residues. CDR1 and CDR2 (germline): MNHEY, SVGEGT. The CDR3 DNA is TGTGCCAGCAGTATGGGGGCATACTCCTACAATGAGCAGTTCTTC. This sequence encodes CASSMGAYSYNEQFF.

The chain has TRBV7-2 and TRBJ2-7; 8 bases are a match to TRBD1. The CDR3 has 16 amino acids. Germline-derived CDR1 and CDR2 are SGHTA and FQGNSA. V shed 4 bases and J 3 bases; nucleotides not matched to a gene: 11. The CDR3 sequence is CASSSPLDRGDYEQYF. The CDR3 DNA follows: TGTGCCAGCAGCTCCCCCCTTGACAGGGGTGACTACGAGCAGTACTTC.

The chain links TRBV24-1 to TRBJ2-7; D is perhaps TRBD1 (6 bases). Trimming shortened V by 5 bases and J by 2 bases, and 12 bases separated the two germline ends. Germline V gene sequence: CDR1 KGHDR, CDR2 SFDVKD. CDR3 length equals 14 residues. The CDR3 sequence: CATSAQGNPYEQYF. The DNA of the CDR3 is TGTGCCACCAGTGCACAGGGAAATCCCTACGAGCAGTACTTC.

This rearrangement joins TRBV7-8 to TRBJ1-3; 7 bases map to TRBD1. The germline V gene encodes CDR1 SGHVS and CDR2 FQNEAQ. V dropped 3 bases and J dropped 2; count of bases not matched to a gene: 4. The CDR3 contains 15 residues. The CDR3, as DNA: TGTGCCAGCAGCTTCAAGGGGGCTCCTGGAAACACCATATATTTT. Its protein product is CASSFKGAPGNTIYF. Together with reference TRBV7-8 and TRBJ1-3, the CDR3 gives the full variable domain: GAGVSQSPRYKVAKRGQDVALRCDPISGHVSLFWYQQALGQGPEFLTYFQNEAQLDKSGLPSDRFFAERPEGSVSTLKIQRTQQEDSAVYLCASSFKGAPGNTIYFGEGSWLTVV.

The chain links TRBV20-1 to TRBJ2-3; TRBD2 aligns across 9 bases. This CDR3 has 15 amino acids. Germline values: CDR1 DFQATT, CDR2 SNEGSKA (reference sequence). The junction had 4 bases not matched to a gene; V was cut back by 3 bases and J by 0 bases. CDR3 DNA sequence: TGCAGTGCTAGTAGTCTAGCGGGAAGCACAGATACGCAGTATTTT. It specifies CSASSLAGSTDTQYF.

The V and J genes are TRBV27 and TRBJ1-2, with 8 bases aligning to TRBD1. V gave up 6 bases and J gave up 4 bases; unmatched junction bases: 10. This CDR3 region has 15 residues. The germline gives CDR1 MNHEY, CDR2 SMNVEV (reference sequence). DNA of the CDR3: TGTGCCAGCAGGCCCGGGACAGGAGAATTCTATGGCTACACCTTC. This encodes CASRPGTGEFYGYTF.

The genes are TRBV6-5 and TRBJ1-2; D ambiguous. CDR1 and CDR2 (germline): MNHEY, SVGAGI. Trimming removed 2 bases at V and 4 bases at J, with 8 bases between. The CDR3 is 13 residues long. CDR3 bases: TGTGCCAGCAGTTACGGTCAGTTCTATGGCTACACCTTC. Amino acid sequence: CASSYGQFYGYTF.

The V gene is TRBV7-9, the J gene TRBJ2-3; perhaps TRBD2 as D (6 bases). The CDR3 is 15 amino acids. Deletions cut 2 bases from V and 4 bases from J, with 13 bases between. Germline assignment: CDR1 SEHNR and CDR2 FQNEAQ (reference sequence). The DNA for the CDR3 is TGTGCCAGCAGCTTAAGGACGGGAGTACCAGATACGCAGTATTTT. This encodes CASSLRTGVPDTQYF.

This chain joins TRBV29-1 and TRBJ2-7; D may be TRBD2 (6 bases). Trimming shortened V by 7 bases and J by 7 bases, and 14 bases separated the two germline ends. The V gene's germline CDR1 is SQVTM and CDR2 ANQGSEA. The CDR3 is 11 residues long. CDR3 coding DNA: TGCAGCGCCCTTGGGGGAGGAGAGCAGTACTTC. Translated: CSALGGGEQYF.

The chain recombines TRBV19 with TRBJ1-5, with 7 positions matching TRBD1. The CDR3 is made up of 14 amino acids. After removal of 6 bases from V and 5 bases from J, the junction contained 7 bases not matched to a gene. CDR1 LNHDA and CDR2 SQIVND come from the germline V gene (reference sequence). DNA for the CDR3: TGTGCCAGTAGCCGGCGGCAGGGGGATCAGCCCCAGCATTTT. This encodes CASSRRQGDQPQHF.

This clone was counted once. The rearrangement links TRBV13 to TRBJ2-3; D unresolved. The germline CDR1 and CDR2 sequences are PRHDT and FYEKMQ (reference sequence). V lost 5 bases and J lost 5, with 11 bases in between. The CDR3 length is 13 residues. The CDR3 loop is CASSPDSRDTQYF. CDR3 DNA sequence: TGTGCCAGCAGCCCCGATTCCAGAGATACGCAGTATTTT.

The chain couples TRBV30 to TRBJ1-1, with D perhaps TRBD1 (5 bases). This CDR3 has 14 amino acids. The germline V gene encodes CDR1 GTSNPN and CDR2 SVGIG (reference sequence). V was shortened by 2 bases and J by 3 bases, with 13 bases between the two germline ends. CDR3 in amino acids: CAWSPGTGDTEAFF. The CDR3 nucleotides read TGTGCCTGGAGTCCCGGGACGGGGGACACTGAAGCTTTCTTT. Combining the CDR3 with reference TRBV30 and TRBJ1-1 gives the whole variable domain SQTIHQWPATLVQPVGSPLSLECTVEGTSNPNLYWYRQAAGRGLQLLFYSVGIGQISSEVPQNLSASRPQDRQFILSSKKLLLSDSGFYLCAWSPGTGDTEAFFGQGTRLTVV.

This chain joins TRBV18 and TRBJ1-1; tentatively, D is TRBD1 (6 bases). Germline V gives CDR1 KGHSH, CDR2 LQKENI. V lost 3 bases and J 4 bases, leaving 12 bases between the germline ends. CDR3 length equals 14 residues. The CDR3 reads CASSPGGQSTEAFF. The CDR3 DNA follows: TGTGCCAGCTCACCGGGGGGGCAGTCCACTGAAGCTTTCTTT.

The table lists this clone with a count of one. The chain has TRBV5-5 and TRBJ1-4; 7 nucleotides line up with TRBD1. The V segment lost 4 bases and the J segment 0 bases; nucleotides outside the gene matches: 6. This CDR3 is 16 amino acids long. Germline CDR1 SGHKS, CDR2 YYEKEE (reference sequence). The CDR3 here is CASSGVGTATNEKLFF. CDR3 sequence (DNA): TGTGCCAGCAGCGGGGTAGGGACAGCAACTAATGAAAAACTGTTTTTT.

The V call is TRBV11-2, the J call TRBJ2-7; a weak D match, TRBD2 (6 bases). Germline assignment: CDR1 SGHAT and CDR2 FQNNGV. The CDR3 contains 14 residues. Trimming shortened V by 3 bases and J by 2 bases, and 11 bases separated the two germline ends. The CDR3 reads CASSFMEGTYEQYF. The CDR3 bases are TGTGCCAGCAGCTTTATGGAGGGAACCTACGAGCAGTACTTC.

The chain is built from TRBV5-1 and TRBJ1-1; 7 nucleotides align to TRBD1. The V gene end was trimmed by 4 bases and the J gene end by 0 bases; junction bases not matched to a gene: 6. This CDR3 spans 15 amino acids. The germline gives CDR1 SGHRS, CDR2 YFSETQ. The CDR3 loop reads CASSAQGPMNTEAFF. The CDR3 DNA follows: TGCGCCAGCAGCGCACAGGGGCCAATGAACACTGAAGCTTTCTTT. The full variable domain, completed using reference TRBV5-1 and TRBJ1-1, is KAGVTQTPRYLIKTRGQQVTLSCSPISGHRSVSWYQQTPGQGLQFLFEYFSETQRNKGNFPGRFSGRQFSNSRSEMNVSTLELGDSALYLCASSAQGPMNTEAFFGQGTRLTVV.

The chain recombines TRBV25-1 with TRBJ2-1; D might be TRBD2 (5 bases). From germline, CDR1 is MGHDK and CDR2 SYGVNS. Trimming shortened V by 3 bases and J by 9 bases, and 12 bases separated the two germline ends. CDR3 size: 13 residues. The CDR3 nucleotides read TGTGCCAGCAGTGAGGACTCAGGACGTGAGCAGTTCTTC. Translating gives CASSEDSGREQFF.

The chain has TRBV7-3 and TRBJ1-1; unclear D gene. Germline V gene data show CDR1 as SGHTA and CDR2 as FQGTGA. V lost 1 base to trimming and J lost 1 base, with 10 bases between them. CDR3 length: 15 residues. The CDR3 nucleotides are TGTGCCAGCAGCTTAAGAGAAGCGGGGAACACTGAAGCTTTCTTT. Its translation: CASSLREAGNTEAFF. The variable domain in full, completed from reference TRBV7-3 and TRBJ1-1, reads GAGVSQTPSNKVTEKGKYVELRCDPISGHTALYWYRQSLGQGPEFLIYFQGTGAADDSGLPNDRFFAVRPEGSVSTLKIQRTERGDSAVYLCASSLREAGNTEAFFGQGTRLTVV.